This TCR beta chain was captured by sequencing in a study of T-cell reconstitution after alpha-beta-depleted transplantation in children. General study points: A year post-transplant, T-cell counts and diversity derived mostly from newly produced T cells. Reportedly, roughly two months post-transplant, alpha-beta T cells arose from several hundred expanded graft clones.

Trimming cost V 4 bases and J 0 bases, with 7 bases left between them. The CDR3 covers 13 residues. Germline-derived CDR1 and CDR2 are SQVTM and ANQGSEA. This clonotype was counted many times. No antigen is known for it. Construction of the TCRbeta library involved unique molecular identifiers. Each CDR3 protein gets one entry after TCRdb re-called the PCR reads with MiXCR. The table has a few hundred thousand distinct CDR3 sequences, around a tenth seen once. The chain is built from TRBV29-1 and TRBJ2-4; unclear D gene. This clonotype was sampled from a male patient aged 2-15 years who had a stem cell transplant for chronic granulomatous disease, so the T cells may come from the graft donor. This specimen consisted of peripheral blood, obtained 180 days after TCRalphabeta/CD19-depleted stem cell transplant. The CDR3 region is CSVATLAKNIQYF. The CDR3 DNA follows: TGCAGCGTTGCCACCCTAGCCAAAAACATTCAGTACTTC.